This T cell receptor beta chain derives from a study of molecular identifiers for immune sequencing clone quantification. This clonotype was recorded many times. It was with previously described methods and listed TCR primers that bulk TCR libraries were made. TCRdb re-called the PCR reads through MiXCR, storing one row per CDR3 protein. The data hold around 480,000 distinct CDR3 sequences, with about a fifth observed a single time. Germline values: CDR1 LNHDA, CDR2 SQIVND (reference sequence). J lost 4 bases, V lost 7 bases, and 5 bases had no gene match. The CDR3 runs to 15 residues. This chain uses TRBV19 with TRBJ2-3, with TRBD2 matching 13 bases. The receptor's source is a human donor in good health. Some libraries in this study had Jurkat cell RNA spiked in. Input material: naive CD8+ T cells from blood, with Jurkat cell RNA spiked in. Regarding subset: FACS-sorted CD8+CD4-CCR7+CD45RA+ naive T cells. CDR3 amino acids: CASTRTSGSSDTQYF. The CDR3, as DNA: TGTGCCAGTACCCGGACTAGCGGGAGTTCAGATACGCAGTATTTT. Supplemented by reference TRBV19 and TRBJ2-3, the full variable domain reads DGGITQSPKYLFRKEGQNVTLSCEQNLNHDAMYWYRQDPGQGLRLIYYSQIVNDFQKGDIAEGYSVSREKKESFPLTVTSAQKNPTAFYLCASTRTSGSSDTQYFGPGTRLTVL.